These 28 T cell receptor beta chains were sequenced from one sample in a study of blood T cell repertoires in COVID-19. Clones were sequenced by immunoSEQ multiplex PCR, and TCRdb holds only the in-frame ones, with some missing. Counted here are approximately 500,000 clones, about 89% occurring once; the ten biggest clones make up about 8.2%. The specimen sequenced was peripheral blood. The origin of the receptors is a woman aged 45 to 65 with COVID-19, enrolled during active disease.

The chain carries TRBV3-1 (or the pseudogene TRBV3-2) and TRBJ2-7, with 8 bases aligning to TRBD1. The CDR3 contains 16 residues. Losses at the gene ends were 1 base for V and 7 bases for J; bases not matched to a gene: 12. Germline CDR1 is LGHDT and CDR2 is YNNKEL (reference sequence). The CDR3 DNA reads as TGTGCCAGCAGCCAAGGGCCCGGACAGGGCATGGGGGAGCAGTACTTC. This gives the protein CASSQGPGQGMGEQYF.

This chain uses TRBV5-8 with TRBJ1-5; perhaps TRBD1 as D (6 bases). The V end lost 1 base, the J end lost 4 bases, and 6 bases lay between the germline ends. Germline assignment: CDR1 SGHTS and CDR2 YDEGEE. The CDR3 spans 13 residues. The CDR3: CASSLRGNQPQHF. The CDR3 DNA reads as TGTGCCAGCAGCTTGAGGGGGAATCAGCCCCAGCATTTT. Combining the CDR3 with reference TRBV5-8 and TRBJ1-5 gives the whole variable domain EAGVTQSPTHLIKTRGQQATLRCSPISGHTSVYWYQQALGLGLQFLLWYDEGEERNRGNFPPRFSGRQFPNYSSELNVNALELEDSALYLCASSLRGNQPQHFGDGTRLSIL.

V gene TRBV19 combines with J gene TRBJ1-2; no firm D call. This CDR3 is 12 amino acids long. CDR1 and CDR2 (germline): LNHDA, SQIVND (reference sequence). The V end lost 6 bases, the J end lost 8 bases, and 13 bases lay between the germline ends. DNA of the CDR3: TGTGCCAGTAGGGACGGGAGCTGGGGCTACACCTTC. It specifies CASRDGSWGYTF.

CDR3 nucleotide sequence: TGTGCCAGCAGTTTAGGAGGCGGACCCCTCCACTTT. Translating it yields CASSLGGGPLHF. This chain uses TRBV12-3 or TRBV12-4 with TRBJ1-6, with D unclear. This CDR3 has 12 amino acids. With 1 base removed from V and 12 bases from J, the gap between germline ends came to 7 bases.

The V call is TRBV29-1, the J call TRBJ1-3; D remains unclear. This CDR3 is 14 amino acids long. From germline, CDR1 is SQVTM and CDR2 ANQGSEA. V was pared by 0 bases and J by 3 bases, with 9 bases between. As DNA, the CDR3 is TGCAGCGTTGAAGAGGGAGGCTTTGGAAACACCATATATTTT. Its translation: CSVEEGGFGNTIYF.

The chain's CDR3 is CASSLGVGDGGGYTF. As DNA, the CDR3 is TGCGCCAGCTCCCTGGGTGTGGGCGATGGTGGTGGCTACACCTTC. V gene TRBV4-1 combines with J gene TRBJ1-2; D call uncertain. Trimming left V 8 bases short and J 7 bases short, with 23 bases between. The CDR3 is made up of 15 amino acids. In germline, CDR1 is MGHRA, CDR2 YSYEKL.

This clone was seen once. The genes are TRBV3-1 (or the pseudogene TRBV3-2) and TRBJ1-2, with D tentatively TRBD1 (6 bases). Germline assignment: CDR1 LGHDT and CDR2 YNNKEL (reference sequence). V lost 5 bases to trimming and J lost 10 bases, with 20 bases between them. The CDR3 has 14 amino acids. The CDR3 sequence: CASSASTGWGLYTF. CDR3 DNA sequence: TGTGCCAGCAGCGCCTCCACAGGTTGGGGGCTCTACACCTTC.

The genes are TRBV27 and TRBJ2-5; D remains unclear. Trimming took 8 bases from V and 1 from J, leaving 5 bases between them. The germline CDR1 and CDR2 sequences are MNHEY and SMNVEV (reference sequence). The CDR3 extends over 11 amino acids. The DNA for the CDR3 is TGTGCCAGCCAGTTCCAAGAGACCCAGTACTTC. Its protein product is CASQFQETQYF.

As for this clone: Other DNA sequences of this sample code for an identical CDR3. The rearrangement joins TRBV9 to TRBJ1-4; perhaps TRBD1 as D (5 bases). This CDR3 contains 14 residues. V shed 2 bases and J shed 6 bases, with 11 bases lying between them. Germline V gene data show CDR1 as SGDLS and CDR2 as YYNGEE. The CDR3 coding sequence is TGTGCCAGCAGCGTGGGGGGAGGGGATGAAAAACTGTTTTTT. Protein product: CASSVGGGDEKLFF.

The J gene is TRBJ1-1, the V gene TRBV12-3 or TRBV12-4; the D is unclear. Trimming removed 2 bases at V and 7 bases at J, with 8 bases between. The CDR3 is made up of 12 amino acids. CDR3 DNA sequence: TGTGCCAGCAGTTTAACGGGATATGAAGCTTTCTTT. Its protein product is CASSLTGYEAFF.

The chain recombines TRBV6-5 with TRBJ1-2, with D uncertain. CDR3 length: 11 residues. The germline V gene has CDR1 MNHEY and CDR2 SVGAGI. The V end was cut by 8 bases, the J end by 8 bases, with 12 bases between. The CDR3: CASGRGPGYTF. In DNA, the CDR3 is TGTGCCAGCGGACGAGGGCCAGGCTACACCTTC.

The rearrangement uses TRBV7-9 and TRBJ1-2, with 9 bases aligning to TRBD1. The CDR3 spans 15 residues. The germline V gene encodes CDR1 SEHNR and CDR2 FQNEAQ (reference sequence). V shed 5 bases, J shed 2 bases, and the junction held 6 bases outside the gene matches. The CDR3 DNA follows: TGTGCCAGCAGCAACTCCGGGACAGGGAACTATGGCTACACCTTC. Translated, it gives CASSNSGTGNYGYTF.

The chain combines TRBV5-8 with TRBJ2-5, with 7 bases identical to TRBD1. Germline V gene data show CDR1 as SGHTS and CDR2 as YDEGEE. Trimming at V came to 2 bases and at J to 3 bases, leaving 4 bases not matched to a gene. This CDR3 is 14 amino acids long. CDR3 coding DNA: TGTGCCAGCAGCTTTCTGGGACAGAAAGAGACCCAGTACTTC. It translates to CASSFLGQKETQYF.

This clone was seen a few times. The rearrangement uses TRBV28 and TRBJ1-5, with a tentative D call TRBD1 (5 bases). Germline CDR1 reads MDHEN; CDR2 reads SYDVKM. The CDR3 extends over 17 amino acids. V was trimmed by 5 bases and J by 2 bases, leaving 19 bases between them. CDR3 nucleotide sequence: TGTGCCAGCAGTCCAATCATAGGGGCAATTGGCAATCAGCCCCAGCATTTT. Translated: CASSPIIGAIGNQPQHF.

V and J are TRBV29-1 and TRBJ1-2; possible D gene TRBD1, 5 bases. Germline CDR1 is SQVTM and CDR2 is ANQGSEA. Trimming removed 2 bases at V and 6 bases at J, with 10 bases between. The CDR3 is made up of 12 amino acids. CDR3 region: CSVEQGIDGYTF. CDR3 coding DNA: TGCAGCGTTGAACAGGGTATTGATGGCTACACCTTC.

CDR3: CASSSLTGTDTQYF. In nucleotides, the CDR3 is TGTGCCAGCAGTTCCCTGACAGGCACAGATACGCAGTATTTT. The rearrangement joins TRBV28 to TRBJ2-3, with D possibly matching TRBD1 (5 bases). Germline V gene sequence: CDR1 MDHEN, CDR2 SYDVKM. This CDR3 spans 14 amino acids. V shed 4 bases and J shed 1 base, with 9 bases lying between them.

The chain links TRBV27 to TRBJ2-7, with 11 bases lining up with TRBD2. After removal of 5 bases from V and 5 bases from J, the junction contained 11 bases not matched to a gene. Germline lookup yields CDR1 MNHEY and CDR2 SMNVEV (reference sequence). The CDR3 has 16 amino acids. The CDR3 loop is CASSMLAGGPRDEQYF. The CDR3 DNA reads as TGTGCCAGCAGTATGCTAGCGGGGGGCCCCCGGGACGAGCAGTACTTC.

CDR3 coding DNA: TGTGCCAGCAACAGCGTGGGAGGACCAGCTAACTATGGCTACACCTTC. It yields the protein CASNSVGGPANYGYTF. The genes are TRBV28 and TRBJ1-2; the D is unclear. V was shortened by 7 bases and J by 0 bases, with 18 bases between the two germline ends. The germline V gene has CDR1 MDHEN and CDR2 SYDVKM. There are 16 residues in the CDR3.

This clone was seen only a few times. Here the CDR3 DNA reads TGTGCCAGCAGTTTAAGCCCCGACACTGAAGCTTTCTTT. Translation: CASSLSPDTEAFF. The chain uses TRBV27 and TRBJ1-1, with D uncertain. This CDR3 has 13 amino acids. Looked up from germline, CDR1 is MNHEY and CDR2 is SMNVEV (reference sequence). V lost 2 bases and J 3 bases, leaving 7 bases between the germline ends.

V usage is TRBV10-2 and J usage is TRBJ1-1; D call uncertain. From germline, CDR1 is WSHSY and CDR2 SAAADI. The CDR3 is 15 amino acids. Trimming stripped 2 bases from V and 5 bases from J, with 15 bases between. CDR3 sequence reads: CASSEHHSGRTEAFF. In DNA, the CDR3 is TGCGCCAGCAGTGAGCATCACTCGGGGAGGACTGAAGCTTTCTTT.

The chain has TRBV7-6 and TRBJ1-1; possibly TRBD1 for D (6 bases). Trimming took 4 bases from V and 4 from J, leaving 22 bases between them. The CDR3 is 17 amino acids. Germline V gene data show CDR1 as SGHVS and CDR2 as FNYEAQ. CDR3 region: CASSSYRNSGAGTEAFF. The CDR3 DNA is TGTGCCAGCAGCTCGTATAGGAATTCAGGGGCGGGCACTGAAGCTTTCTTT.

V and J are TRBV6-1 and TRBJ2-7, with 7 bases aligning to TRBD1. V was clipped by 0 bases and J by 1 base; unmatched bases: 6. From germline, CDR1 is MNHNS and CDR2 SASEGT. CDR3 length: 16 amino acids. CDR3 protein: CASSEAFGTASYEQYF. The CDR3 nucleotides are TGTGCCAGCAGTGAAGCGTTTGGGACAGCATCCTACGAGCAGTACTTC.

In DNA, the CDR3 is TGCAGCGTTGAGTCTCCGGGGCAGGGGTACACTGAAGCTTTCTTT. Its translation: CSVESPGQGYTEAFF. The chain joins TRBV29-1 to TRBJ1-1; D might be TRBD1 (6 bases). The ends were cut back, 3 bases at V and 3 bases at J, with 17 bases in the middle. This CDR3 has 15 residues. Germline CDR1 reads SQVTM; CDR2 reads ANQGSEA.

CDR3 sequence: CAWMNPLLAGVNTGELFF. CDR3 in DNA: TGTGCCTGGATGAACCCCCTCCTAGCGGGGGTAAACACCGGGGAGCTGTTTTTT. The chain has TRBV30 and TRBJ2-2; TRBD2 matches at 10 bases. Germline loops: CDR1 GTSNPN, CDR2 SVGIG (reference sequence). After removal of 4 bases from V and 2 bases from J, the junction contained 13 bases not matched to a gene. This CDR3 has 18 residues.

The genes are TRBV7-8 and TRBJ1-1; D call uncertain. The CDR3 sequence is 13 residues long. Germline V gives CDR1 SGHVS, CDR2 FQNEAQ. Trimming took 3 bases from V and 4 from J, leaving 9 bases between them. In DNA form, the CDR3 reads TGTGCCAGCAGCTTGTATGGGCCCACTGAAGCTTTCTTT. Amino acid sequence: CASSLYGPTEAFF.

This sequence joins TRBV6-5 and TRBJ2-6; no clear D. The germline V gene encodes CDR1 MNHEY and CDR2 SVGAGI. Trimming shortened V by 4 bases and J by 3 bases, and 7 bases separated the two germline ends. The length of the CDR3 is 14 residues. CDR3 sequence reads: CASSSRFGANVLTF. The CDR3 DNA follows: TGTGCCAGCAGTTCACGGTTTGGGGCCAACGTCCTGACTTTC.

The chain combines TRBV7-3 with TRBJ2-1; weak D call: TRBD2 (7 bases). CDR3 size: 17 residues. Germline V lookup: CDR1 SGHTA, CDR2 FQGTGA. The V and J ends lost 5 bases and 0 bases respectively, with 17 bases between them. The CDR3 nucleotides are TGTGCCAGCAGCCTCAACGGGGGGCTTAGCTCCTACAATGAGCAGTTCTTC. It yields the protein CASSLNGGLSSYNEQFF.

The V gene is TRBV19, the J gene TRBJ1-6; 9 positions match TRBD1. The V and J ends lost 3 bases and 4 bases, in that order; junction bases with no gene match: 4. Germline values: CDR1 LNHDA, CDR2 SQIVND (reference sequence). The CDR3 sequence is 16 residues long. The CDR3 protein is CASSIGDREYNSPLHF. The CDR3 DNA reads TGTGCCAGTAGTATCGGGGACAGGGAGTATAATTCACCCCTCCACTTT.